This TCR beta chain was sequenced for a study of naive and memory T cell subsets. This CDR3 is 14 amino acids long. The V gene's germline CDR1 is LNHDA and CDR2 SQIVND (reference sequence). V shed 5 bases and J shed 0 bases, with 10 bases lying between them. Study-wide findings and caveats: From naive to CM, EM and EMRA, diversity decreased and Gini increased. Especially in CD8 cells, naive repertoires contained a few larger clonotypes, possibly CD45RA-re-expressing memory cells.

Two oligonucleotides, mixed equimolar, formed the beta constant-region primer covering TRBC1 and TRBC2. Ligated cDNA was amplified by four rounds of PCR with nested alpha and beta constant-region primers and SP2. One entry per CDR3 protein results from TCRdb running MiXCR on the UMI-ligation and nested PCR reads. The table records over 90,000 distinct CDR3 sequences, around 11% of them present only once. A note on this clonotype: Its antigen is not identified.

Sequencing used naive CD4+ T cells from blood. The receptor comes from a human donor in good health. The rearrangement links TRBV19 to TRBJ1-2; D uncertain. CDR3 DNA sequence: TGTGCCAGTAGTCCTCTATCTACTAACTATGGCTACACCTTC. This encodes CASSPLSTNYGYTF.